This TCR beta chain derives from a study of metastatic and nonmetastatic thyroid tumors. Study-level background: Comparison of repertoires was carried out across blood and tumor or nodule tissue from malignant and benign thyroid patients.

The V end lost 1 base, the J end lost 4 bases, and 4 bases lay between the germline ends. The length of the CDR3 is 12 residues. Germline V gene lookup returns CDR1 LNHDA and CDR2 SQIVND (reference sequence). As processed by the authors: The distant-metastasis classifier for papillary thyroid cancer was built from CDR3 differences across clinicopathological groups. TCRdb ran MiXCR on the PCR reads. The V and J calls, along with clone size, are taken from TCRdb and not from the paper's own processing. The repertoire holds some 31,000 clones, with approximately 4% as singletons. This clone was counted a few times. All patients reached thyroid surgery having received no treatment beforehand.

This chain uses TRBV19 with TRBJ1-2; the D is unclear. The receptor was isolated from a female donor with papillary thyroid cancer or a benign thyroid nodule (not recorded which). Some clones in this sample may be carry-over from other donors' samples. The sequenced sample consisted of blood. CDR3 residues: CASSIGPYGYTF. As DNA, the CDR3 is TGTGCCAGTAGTATAGGTCCCTATGGCTACACCTTC.